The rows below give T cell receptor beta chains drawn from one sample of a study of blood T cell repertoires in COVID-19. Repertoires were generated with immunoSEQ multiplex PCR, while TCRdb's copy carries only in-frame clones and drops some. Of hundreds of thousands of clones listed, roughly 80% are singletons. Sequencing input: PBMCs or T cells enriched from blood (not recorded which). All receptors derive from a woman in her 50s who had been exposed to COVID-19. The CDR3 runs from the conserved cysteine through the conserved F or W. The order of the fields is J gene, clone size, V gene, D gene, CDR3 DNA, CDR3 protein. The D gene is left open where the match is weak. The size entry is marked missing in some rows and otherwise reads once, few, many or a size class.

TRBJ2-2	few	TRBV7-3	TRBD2	TGTGCCAGCAGCCCGGTAGCGGGGGGCGGGAACACCGGGGAGCTGTTTTTT	CASSPVAGGGNTGELFF
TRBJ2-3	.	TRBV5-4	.	TGTGCCAGCAGCGCCCAATTCCAGGGCACAGATACGCAGTATTTT	CASSAQFQGTDTQYF
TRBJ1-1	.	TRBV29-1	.	TGCAGCGTTGGACACAATGAAGCTTTCTTT	CSVGHNEAFF
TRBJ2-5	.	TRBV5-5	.	TGTGCCAGCAGCTTGGGACTAGGAGAGACCCAGTACTTC	CASSLGLGETQYF
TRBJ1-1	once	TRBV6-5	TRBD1	TGTGCCGTAGTTTACAGGGGAAACACTGAAGCTTTCTTT	CAVVYRGNTEAFF
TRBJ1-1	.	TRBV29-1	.	TGCAGCGTTGAATTGGGTGGGAGGAACACTGAAGCTTTCTTT	CSVELGGRNTEAFF
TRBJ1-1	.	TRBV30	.	TGTGCCGGAGGTGCGGGTATGAACACTGAAGCTTTCTTT	CAGGAGMNTEAFF
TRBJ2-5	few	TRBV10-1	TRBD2	TGCGCCAGCCCCGAAGGGGAGGGGGAGACCCAGTACTTC	CASPEGEGETQYF
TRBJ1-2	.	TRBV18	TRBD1	TGTGCCAGCTCACCAGAAATTCCGGGACAGGGGGCCTATGGCTACACCTTC	CASSPEIPGQGAYGYTF
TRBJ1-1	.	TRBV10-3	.	TGTGCCATCAGTGAGTCCAGGACAAACACTGAAGCTTTCTTT	CAISESRTNTEAFF
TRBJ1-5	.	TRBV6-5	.	TGTGCCAGCATGAGCCAGGGGAATATTCAGCCCCAGCATTTT	CASMSQGNIQPQHF
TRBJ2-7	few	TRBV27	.	TGTGCCAGCAGACGAAGCCGGGGGTCATCTACCTCCTACGAGCAGTACTTC	CASRRSRGSSTSYEQYF
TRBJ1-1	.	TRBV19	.	TGTGCCAGTAGTATAGTCGGGGGGCACACTGAAGCTTTCTTT	CASSIVGGHTEAFF
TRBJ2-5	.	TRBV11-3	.	TGTGCCAGCAGCAGCCGTGGGCGGGGAGGAGAGACCCAGTACTTC	CASSSRGRGGETQYF
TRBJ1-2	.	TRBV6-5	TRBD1	TGTGCCAGCAGTACGACAGGGTACGATGGCTACACCTTC	CASSTTGYDGYTF
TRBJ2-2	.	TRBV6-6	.	TGTGCCAGCGGAATACCAAGAGGGAACACCGGGGAGCTGTTTTTT	CASGIPRGNTGELFF
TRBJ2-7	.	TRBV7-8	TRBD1	TGTGCCAGCAGCTTGACAGGGGCTCGATACGAGCAGTACTTC	CASSLTGARYEQYF
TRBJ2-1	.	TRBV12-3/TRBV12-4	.	TGTGCCAGCAGTTCCCGGGTTCTAAATGAGCAGTTCTTC	CASSSRVLNEQFF
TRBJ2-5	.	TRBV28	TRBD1	TGTGCCAGCAGTTTATCCCAGGACAGGTACCAAGAGACCCAGTACTTC	CASSLSQDRYQETQYF
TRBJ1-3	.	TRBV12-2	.	TGTGCAAGTCGCGACTCTGAAAGGTCTGGAAACACCATATATTTT	CASRDSERSGNTIYF
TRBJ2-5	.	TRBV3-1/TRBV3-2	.	TGTGCCAGCAGCCTCTCGGGAGTTGGATTGGAGACCCAGTACTTC	CASSLSGVGLETQYF
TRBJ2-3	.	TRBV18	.	TGTGCCAGCTCCTCAAACCAAGACAGGCAGTATTTT	CASSSNQDRQYF
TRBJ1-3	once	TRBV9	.	TGTGCCAGCAGCGTGGGGCATTCGCCTGGAAACACCATATATTTT	CASSVGHSPGNTIYF
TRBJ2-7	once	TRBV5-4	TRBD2	TGTGCCAGCAGCCCCAACGGGGGGAAGCAGTACTTC	CASSPNGGKQYF
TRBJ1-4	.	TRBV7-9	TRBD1	TGTGCCAGCAGCTTAGGGGACAGGGAAAATGAAAAACTGTTTTTT	CASSLGDRENEKLFF
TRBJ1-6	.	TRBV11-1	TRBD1	TGTGCCAGCAGCAAGGACAGGGGAGGATCACCCCTCCACTTT	CASSKDRGGSPLHF
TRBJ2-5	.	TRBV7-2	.	TGTGCCAGCAGCTTGTCCCCCCCTAGGATAGAGACCCAGTACTTC	CASSLSPPRIETQYF
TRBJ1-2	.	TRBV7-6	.	TGTGCCAGCTCTCCGGAGGCCGGGAACGGATGGTATGGCTACACCTTC	CASSPEAGNGWYGYTF
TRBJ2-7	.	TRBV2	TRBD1	TGTGCCAGCAGTGAGACAGGGGCTGTTAACGAGCAGTACTTC	CASSETGAVNEQYF
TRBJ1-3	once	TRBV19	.	TGTGCCAGTACGACAGCTAACTCTGGAAACACCATATATTTT	CASTTANSGNTIYF
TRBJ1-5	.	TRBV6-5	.	TGTGCCAGCAGCCGCCCCGGGGAACCCCAGCATTTT	CASSRPGEPQHF
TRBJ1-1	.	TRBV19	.	TGTGCCAGTAGTATGGGCAGATACATGAACACTGAAGCTTTCTTT	CASSMGRYMNTEAFF
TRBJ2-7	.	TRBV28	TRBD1	TGTGCCAGCAGTTTGGGACAGGGCACCTACGAGCAGTACTTC	CASSLGQGTYEQYF
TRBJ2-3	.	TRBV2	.	TGTGCCAGCAGTGATCCCAGGGGAGATACGCAGTATTTT	CASSDPRGDTQYF
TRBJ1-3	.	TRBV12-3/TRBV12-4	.	TGTGCCGGGGCCAGGGGCTCTGGAAACACCATATATTTT	CAGARGSGNTIYF
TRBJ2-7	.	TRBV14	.	TGTGCCACCAGGTCCGCCGGCGGGTACGAGCAGTACTTC	CATRSAGGYEQYF
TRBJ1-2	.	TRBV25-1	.	TGTGCCAGCAGTGAACCGGGGGGGCGCGGTGGCTACACCTTC	CASSEPGGRGGYTF
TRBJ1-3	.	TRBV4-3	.	TGCGCCAGCAGCCAAGGACTTATGGGGGGCTCTGGAAACACCATATATTTT	CASSQGLMGGSGNTIYF
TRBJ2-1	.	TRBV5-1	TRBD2	TGCGCCAGCAGCCCCCGGACTAGCGGGGTGGATGAGCAGTTCTTC	CASSPRTSGVDEQFF
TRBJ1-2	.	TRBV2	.	TGTGCCAGCAGTGAAGCGCTTCGGGGGGCGGGCTATGGCTACACCTTC	CASSEALRGAGYGYTF
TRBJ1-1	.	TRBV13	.	TGTGCCAGCAGCGCCCTACCTATAGGGAGTAGCATGAACACTGAAGCTTTCTTT	CASSALPIGSSMNTEAFF
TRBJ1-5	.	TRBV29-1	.	TGCAGCGTGACCCCGGGGGTCGGGCAGCCCCAGCATTTT	CSVTPGVGQPQHF
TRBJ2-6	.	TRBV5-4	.	TGTGCCAGCAGCCGCCAGTCCTCTGGGGCCAACGTCCTGACTTTC	CASSRQSSGANVLTF
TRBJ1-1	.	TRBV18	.	TGTGCCAGCTCACCAAGACATACAGGGCCGGCGATGAGCACTGAAGCTTTCTTT	CASSPRHTGPAMSTEAFF
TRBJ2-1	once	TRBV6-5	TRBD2	TGTGCCAGCAGGGGGGGGGACAATGAGCAGTTCTTC	CASRGGDNEQFF
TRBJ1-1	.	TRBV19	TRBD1	TGTGCCAGTAGTGCAAACCAGGGGGCTGGCACTGAAGCTTTCTTT	CASSANQGAGTEAFF
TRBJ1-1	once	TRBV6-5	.	TGTGCCAGCAGTTACTCCGGGAAAGGGATCACTGAAGCTTTCTTT	CASSYSGKGITEAFF
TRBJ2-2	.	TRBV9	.	TGTGCCAGCGACCCCACAGGTGCCGGGGAGCTGTTTTTT	CASDPTGAGELFF
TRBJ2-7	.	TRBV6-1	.	TGTGCCAGCAGTGAAACTTCAGGGGCTGTGTTCGAGCAGTACTTC	CASSETSGAVFEQYF
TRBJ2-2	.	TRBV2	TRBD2	TGTGCCAGCAGTGAACGACTAGCGGTAAACACCGGGGAGCTGTTTTTT	CASSERLAVNTGELFF
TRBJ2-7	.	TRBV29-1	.	TGCAGCGTCCTCGGCGGCAGCACCTACGAGCAGTACTTC	CSVLGGSTYEQYF
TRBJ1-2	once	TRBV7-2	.	TGTGCCAGCAGCCCCAGACAGTTATATGGCTACACCTTC	CASSPRQLYGYTF
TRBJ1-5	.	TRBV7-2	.	TGTGCCAGCAGCTTAGTCGGGGGGAATCAGCCCCAGCATTTT	CASSLVGGNQPQHF